This TCR beta chain was found in a study of response to subunit inactivated influenza vaccine. Overall study results and limits: New T cells are recruited in small numbers by each seasonal influenza vaccination, according to the authors' suggestion.

A note on this clonotype: What it binds is unknown.

TCRdb reprocessed the RT-PCR reads via MiXCR and lists one record per CDR3 protein. This sample has about half a million distinct CDR3 sequences, with roughly 23% found just once. CDR3 size: 15 residues. The V gene's germline CDR1 is LGHDT and CDR2 YNNKEL (reference sequence). V gave up 0 bases and J gave up 3 bases, with 12 bases separating them. This sequence originates from a man aged 45 to 65 who received an inactivated influenza vaccine. The sample in question was CD4+ T cells sorted from PBMCs, obtained 4 to 6 days after vaccination. The chain recombines TRBV3-1 with TRBJ2-7; D gene unclear. As DNA, the CDR3 is TGTGCCAGCAGCCAAGATTTCGGCCAATTCTACGAGCAGTACTTC. Its translation: CASSQDFGQFYEQYF.